This TCR beta chain was obtained from a study of T cells in Graves' hyperthyroidism and ophthalmopathy. This clonotype was detected ten times or more. The investigators amplified TCR beta CDR3 regions from RNA transcripts. TCR CDR3 underwent first-round RT-PCR with the HTBI primer set. TCRdb redid the calling of the multiplex PCR reads with MiXCR, one entry per CDR3 protein. The table lists about 130,000 distinct CDR3 sequences, approximately 20% of them singletons. Uncontrolled infections, other autoimmune diseases, pregnancy or lactation led to exclusion of patients. J lost 5 bases, V lost 8 bases, and 7 bases had no gene match. Germline V gene data show CDR1 as MDHEN and CDR2 as SYDVKM. The CDR3 length is 13 residues.

The sequenced sample consisted of blood. V is TRBV28 and J is TRBJ2-5; TRBD1 aligns across 8 bases. The receptor comes from a woman between 45 and 60 years old with Graves' hyperthyroidism that later progressed to Graves' ophthalmopathy. CDR3 residues: CASGRQGTETQYF. The CDR3 DNA sequence: TGTGCCAGCGGGAGACAGGGGACGGAGACCCAGTACTTC.